This T cell receptor (beta chain) is drawn from a study of cytotoxic CD8 clonotypes in ibrutinib-treated CLL. Study-level background: Responses: some 25 partial, 2 complete; after median roughly 68 months, about 15 stayed remitted, around twelve progressed.

Depths of 1 in 200,000 to 1 in 1 million T cells were the sequencing target. Assay: immunoSEQ multiplex PCR; the TCRdb copy retains only in-frame clones and omits some. This sample has 60,000 to 95,000 clones; approximately 87% occur once, and the top ten carry less than 45%. This clone was seen a handful of times. What it binds is not known. Germline V gene data show CDR1 as SGDLS and CDR2 as YYNGEE. CDR3 length equals 14 residues. V was shortened by 0 bases and J by 2 bases, with 9 bases between the two germline ends. Findings of the study overall: Public clonotypes proved infrequent, and on treatment they shrank or remained steady. Samples from sustained-remission and progressing patients were taken at different times.

Sequences were derived from PBMCs, sampled after 24 months of ibrutinib treatment. The clonotype comes from a human donor with chronic lymphocytic leukemia. This chain connects TRBV9 to TRBJ2-7; D ambiguous. CDR3 in amino acids: CASSVGGSAYEQYF. DNA of the CDR3: TGTGCCAGCAGCGTAGGTGGGTCGGCCTACGAGCAGTACTTC.